The 3 T cell receptor beta chains below all came from one sample that was sequenced in a study of post-analysis software for immune sequencing data. Each TCR beta cDNA library carried unique molecular identifiers. MiXCR, applied by TCRdb to the PCR reads, yields one record per CDR3 protein. In the table there are about 800,000 distinct CDR3 sequences, just under 30% of which are singletons. What these receptors recognize is not known. Overall study findings and caveats: Patients carried roughly five TRBV segments more frequently than controls did, and TRBV5-6, TRBV5-1 and TRBV20-1 were among them.

Input material: blood. These receptors originate from a girl aged 5-17 years with multiple sclerosis.

A few counts support this clonotype. The CDR3 DNA reads as TGTGCCACCAGCATACGTGGGGAGGCCTACGAGCAGTACTTC. The encoded protein is CATSIRGEAYEQYF. This rearrangement joins TRBV15 to TRBJ2-7; D may be TRBD2 (6 bases). The CDR3 has 14 residues. Germline-derived CDR1 and CDR2 are LNHNV and YYDKDF (reference sequence). Trimming stripped 4 bases from V and 2 bases from J, with 12 bases between.

The rearrangement joins TRBV20-1 to TRBJ2-3, with no clear D. CDR3 length: 12 residues. In germline, CDR1 is DFQATT, CDR2 SNEGSKA (reference sequence). V shed 5 bases and J shed 8 bases, with 14 bases lying between them. CDR3 sequence: CSAGRLETTQYF. CDR3 sequence (DNA): TGCAGTGCTGGCCGACTCGAAACTACGCAGTATTTT.

V usage is TRBV5-1 and J usage is TRBJ2-6; TRBD1 might be the D (6 bases). The CDR3 is made up of 19 amino acids. The germline gives CDR1 SGHRS, CDR2 YFSETQ. The V end was cut by 3 bases, the J end by 0 bases, with 19 bases between. CDR3 protein: CASSYQGPWKNSGANVLTF. CDR3 bases: TGCGCCAGCAGCTATCAGGGGCCCTGGAAGAACTCTGGGGCCAACGTCCTGACTTTC.